A single sample gave rise to the 2 T cell receptor beta chains below, sequenced in a study of beta chain features in type 1 diabetes. Expressed TCRB transcripts were sequenced, since all the RNA that had been isolated was reverse transcribed. Sequenced by immunoSEQ multiplex PCR; TCRdb stores in-frame clones only, minus some. The sample lists around 190,000 clones; roughly an eighth were seen once. Sequenced sample: central memory CD4+ T cells from blood. The receptors shown here come from a woman aged 18-29 years in good health.

The chain links TRBV19 to TRBJ2-5, with TRBD1 identical over 9 bases. The germline V gene encodes CDR1 LNHDA and CDR2 SQIVND (reference sequence). With V trimmed by 4 bases and J by 11 bases, 20 bases remained unmatched. CDR3 length equals 17 residues. The CDR3 sequence: CASSTSRTGGAVYSQYF. CDR3 in DNA: TGTGCCAGTAGTACATCCCGTACAGGGGGCGCCGTGTATTCTCAGTACTTC.

The table lists this clone with a few counts. This chain links TRBV23-1 with TRBJ2-6; no reliable D call. TRBV23-1 is sorted into the ORF group, with uncertain function. V lost 5 bases, J lost 0 bases, and 14 bases lay in between. There are 17 residues in the CDR3. The CDR3 sequence is CASSGVMPLSGANVLTF. As DNA, the CDR3 is TGCGCCAGCAGTGGAGTCATGCCACTCTCTGGGGCCAACGTCCTGACTTTC.